This T cell receptor (beta chain) is from a study of CD4 T cells in relation to SARS-CoV-2 and coronaviruses. Study at large: ViraFEST: roughly 10-day antigen culture of PBMCs, then TCR beta CDR3 sequencing.

Assay used: immunoSEQ multiplex PCR; TCRdb lists only in-frame clones, some missing. The table has 25,000 to 30,000 clones, over 70% seen once. In the case of this clone: Its antigen is as yet unknown.

Germline CDR1 is SQVTM and CDR2 is ANQGSEA. V was pared by 3 bases and J by 4 bases, with 8 bases of the junction left unmatched. The CDR3 has 14 amino acids. Unexposed donor CD4+ T cells date from 2011-2018, before the COVID-19 pandemic. CD4+ T cells were isolated from the cells after about ten days of culture. What was sequenced was CD4+ T cells from PBMCs, cultured in vitro. This chain links TRBV29-1 with TRBJ1-2; 7 bases agree with TRBD1. The sequence came from a human donor in good health. The CDR3 sequence: CSVEGDSFAYGYTF. DNA of the CDR3: TGCAGCGTTGAGGGGGACAGTTTCGCCTATGGCTACACCTTC.